What follows is one TCR beta chain and its context. These data originate in a study of cytomegalovirus exposure and HLA in healthy donors. Study-wide context: A data release that came early held 80 million to 95 million unique TCRs from HLA-typed donors.

A multiplex PCR was run with 60 Vbeta primers and 13 Jbeta primers. Generated by immunoSEQ multiplex PCR, the TCRdb table keeps only in-frame clones and is missing some. The sample records about 170,000 clones, roughly 73% being singletons. The TCR was taken from a female donor in good health and CMV-seronegative. What was sequenced was PBMCs.

In DNA, the CDR3 is TGTGCCAGCAGCTTAGGGCGCAGGGGGCTCTATAATAATTCACCCCTCCACTTT. It translates to CASSLGRRGLYNNSPLHF. The chain carries TRBV7-6 and TRBJ1-6; 8 bases agree with TRBD1. The CDR3 sequence is 18 residues long. V lost 1 base, J lost 5 bases, and 10 bases stayed unmatched. In germline, CDR1 is SGHVS, CDR2 FNYEAQ.